This TCR beta chain was identified during a study of T cells in Graves' hyperthyroidism and ophthalmopathy. Across the study: Blood from the periphery was taken at initial diagnosis, before any treatment.

This clonotype was counted at least ten times. The antigen is not known. It was uncontrolled infection, other autoimmune disease, pregnancy or lactation that excluded patients. Orbital computed tomography and thyroid ultrasound, together with serum TRAb and thyroxine and clinical symptoms, were used for diagnoses. Amplified TCR beta CDR3 regions came from RNA transcripts. First-round RT-PCR with HTBI primers amplified the TCR CDR3 region. MiXCR, applied by TCRdb to the multiplex PCR reads, yields one record per CDR3 protein. Of some 460,000 distinct CDR3 sequences listed, 15% to 19% are singletons. Between the trimmed V and J ends, which lost 6 bases and 6 bases, there was a span of 14 bases. Germline V gives CDR1 MDHEN, CDR2 SYDVKM. The CDR3 covers 13 residues. Study findings and constraints: Blood also carried most thyroid clonotypes expanded above 0.001.

The receptor was isolated from a woman aged 18-35 years with Graves' hyperthyroidism. The sequenced sample was blood. The gene calls are TRBV28 and TRBJ1-2, with TRBD1 as a possible D gene (5 bases). The CDR3 loop reads CASRTGAGDGYTF. CDR3 nucleotide sequence: TGTGCCAGCAGAACCGGGGCTGGGGATGGCTACACCTTC.